The 21 T cell receptor beta chains listed next were all sequenced from one sample in a study of T-cell reconstitution after alpha-beta-depleted transplantation in children. Preparation of the TCRbeta library used unique molecular identifiers. TCRdb re-called the PCR reads through MiXCR, storing one row per CDR3 protein. The repertoire holds 500,000 to 750,000 distinct CDR3 sequences, with 10% to 15% as singletons. The sample consisted of PBMCs, mostly from graft donor cells, taken 360 days after TCRalphabeta/CD19-depleted stem cell transplant. All receptors derive from a male patient younger than 18 who had a stem cell transplant for acute myeloid leukemia, so the T cells may come from the graft donor.

The chain employs TRBV27 and TRBJ2-7, with TRBD2 matching 12 bases. This CDR3 is 14 amino acids long. The V and J ends lost 5 bases and 5 bases, in that order; junction bases with no gene match: 4. Per germline, CDR1 MNHEY and CDR2 SMNVEV (reference sequence). The CDR3 region is CASSVGLAGDEQYF. CDR3 nucleotides: TGTGCCAGCAGTGTGGGACTAGCGGGTGACGAGCAGTACTTC.

This clonotype came up a few times. The junction departs from the called germline gene at one end, perhaps through a read error. This chain links TRBV7-7 with TRBJ2-1, with 7 bases identical to TRBD2. This CDR3 comprises 17 residues. Germline V gene sequence: CDR1 SSHAT, CDR2 FNYEAQ (reference sequence). DNA of the CDR3: TGTGCTAGCAGCCCCCTGGGGTCTAGCGGACTTTACAATGAGCAGTTCTTC. It is translated as CASSPLGSSGLYNEQFF.

This clonotype was found a few times. The chain is built from TRBV28 and TRBJ2-7; D is possibly TRBD2 (5 bases). The germline V gene has CDR1 MDHEN and CDR2 SYDVKM. V was shortened by 2 bases and J by 5 bases, with 7 bases between the two germline ends. The CDR3 length is 12 residues. CDR3 loop: CASSLLAHEQYF. The CDR3 DNA sequence: TGTGCCAGCAGTTTACTAGCCCACGAGCAGTACTTC.

In its sample, this clonotype was seen a few times. The chain couples TRBV12-3 or TRBV12-4 to TRBJ2-7, with 9 bases matching TRBD1. The CDR3 runs to 15 residues. Losses at the gene ends were 5 bases for V and 6 bases for J; bases not matched to a gene: 11. In nucleotides, the CDR3 is TGTGCCAGCAGTCCCTACAGGGGGCAATTCGCCGAGCAGTACTTC. It translates to CASSPYRGQFAEQYF.

This clonotype was counted between two and nine times. This CDR3 is CSARVSTSGSLISTDTQYF. The CDR3 region has the DNA TGCAGTGCTAGAGTTTCGACTAGCGGGAGTCTTATTAGCACAGATACGCAGTATTTT. The rearrangement joins TRBV20-1 to TRBJ2-3, with TRBD2 matching 12 bases. CDR1 and CDR2 (germline): DFQATT, SNEGSKA (reference sequence). With 1 base clipped from V and 0 bases from J, the junction kept 11 bases outside the gene matches. The CDR3 is made up of 19 amino acids.

The chain has TRBV28 and TRBJ2-7, with unresolved D. The V gene lost 7 bases and the J gene lost 6 bases, with 10 bases spanning the gap. Germline CDR1 and CDR2: MDHEN and SYDVKM. This CDR3 has 11 amino acids. The CDR3 DNA follows: TGTGCCAGCACCACCTCCGTCGAGCAGTACTTC. It codes for CASTTSVEQYF.

The V call is TRBV3-1, the J call TRBJ2-2, with 7 bases matching TRBD1. Looked up from germline, CDR1 is LGHDT and CDR2 is YNNKEL (reference sequence). This CDR3 is 16 amino acids long. V was pared by 4 bases and J by 7 bases, with 12 bases of the junction left unmatched. For the CDR3, the DNA is TGTGCCAGCAGCCCGATGGATCCGACAGGGCTCGGGGAGCTGTTTTTT. Its protein product is CASSPMDPTGLGELFF.

This clonotype was counted between two and nine times. The V call is TRBV6-1, the J call TRBJ1-1; no clear D gene. The CDR3 is 14 residues long. Deletions cut 6 bases from V and 8 bases from J, with 19 bases between. Germline CDR1 reads MNHNS; CDR2 reads SASEGT. The CDR3 DNA reads as TGTGCCAGCAGGGGCAAGCAACAGCTGCCAGAAGCTTTCTTT. Encoded protein: CASRGKQQLPEAFF.

This clonotype has a count of ten or more. The CDR3, as DNA: TGCAGCGTTGCGGGGACTGAAGCTTTCTTT. It is translated as CSVAGTEAFF. The chain joins TRBV29-1 to TRBJ1-1; D ambiguous. From germline, CDR1 is SQVTM and CDR2 ANQGSEA. CDR3 length: 10 amino acids. V gave up 4 bases and J gave up 5 bases, with 5 bases separating them.

This clonotype came up many times. The chain is built from TRBV7-2 and TRBJ2-7; 12 bases are a match to TRBD2. Germline V gives CDR1 SGHTA, CDR2 FQGNSA. V lost 4 bases and J lost 6; bases outside the gene matches: 13. This CDR3 has 17 amino acids. This chain's CDR3 is CASSSPGTSGPGAEQYF. As DNA, the CDR3 is TGTGCCAGCAGCTCCCCCGGGACTAGCGGGCCAGGAGCCGAGCAGTACTTC. Full variable domain (outside the CDR3, taken from reference TRBV7-2 and TRBJ2-7): GAGVSQSPSNKVTEKGKDVELRCDPISGHTALYWYRQSLGQGLEFLIYFQGNSAPDKSGLPSDRFSAERTGGSVSTLTIQRTQQEDSAVYLCASSSPGTSGPGAEQYFGPGTRLTVT.

There are a few counts of this clonotype. The CDR3 coding sequence is TGTGCCAGCTCACCGGGGGTAGCGGCCCCCATGGCTATCCTGACTTTC. Protein: CASSPGVAAPMAILTF. The chain has TRBV18 and TRBJ2-6; weak D call: TRBD2 (6 bases). Trimming cost V 3 bases and J 14 bases, with 23 bases left between them. The germline V gene encodes CDR1 KGHSH and CDR2 LQKENI. The CDR3 is 16 amino acids.

This clonotype occurred many times. This chain connects TRBV29-1 to TRBJ2-2; TRBD2 aligns across 9 bases. Germline-derived CDR1 and CDR2 are SQVTM and ANQGSEA. CDR3 length equals 14 residues. V lost 4 bases and J lost 6; bases outside the gene matches: 6. The CDR3 nucleotides read TGCAGCGTTGGTCGCGGGAGGGCCGCCGGGGAGCTGTTTTTT. Amino acids: CSVGRGRAAGELFF.

This clonotype was detected only a few times. The chain is built from TRBV6-2 or TRBV6-3 and TRBJ2-2, with D hard to call. The CDR3 extends over 13 amino acids. The germline V and J ends were trimmed by 5 bases and 1 base, with 5 bases remaining between them. The germline CDR1 and CDR2 sequences are MNHEY and SVGEGT. CDR3 residues: CASSNKNTGELFF. CDR3 nucleotides: TGTGCCAGCAGTAATAAGAACACCGGGGAGCTGTTTTTT.

This clonotype was detected only once. The rearrangement links TRBV6-2 or TRBV6-3 to TRBJ2-1; 8 positions match TRBD2. The CDR3 has 15 residues. The V gene end was trimmed by 4 bases and the J gene end by 4 bases; junction bases not matched to a gene: 6. CDR1 MNHEY and CDR2 SVGEGT come from the germline V gene. The CDR3 here is CASSFRTSIYNEQFF. In nucleotides, the CDR3 is TGTGCCAGCAGTTTCAGGACTAGCATTTACAATGAGCAGTTCTTC.

This clonotype has more than one count but fewer than ten. This chain links TRBV6-1 with TRBJ1-1, with D uncertain. V was clipped by 8 bases and J by 5 bases, with 15 bases between them. Germline V gene sequence: CDR1 MNHNS, CDR2 SASEGT. The CDR3 totals 13 residues. The CDR3 nucleotides read TGTGCCAGCGGTCGCGGGGTATGGACTGAAGCTTTCTTT. Its translation is CASGRGVWTEAFF.

There are a few counts of this clonotype. The genes are TRBV7-8 and TRBJ2-4; 9 nucleotides match TRBD1. J lost 5 bases, V lost 4 bases, and 15 bases had no gene match. The CDR3 consists of 18 residues. Germline CDR1 SGHVS, CDR2 FQNEAQ. The CDR3 DNA reads as TGTGCCAGCAGCTCACCGGGACAGGGAGAGATTCGCCAAAACATTCAGTACTTC. Its protein product is CASSSPGQGEIRQNIQYF.

This clonotype has a handful of counts. The rearrangement links TRBV12-3 or TRBV12-4 to TRBJ2-2; D gene unclear. V was cut by 1 base and J by 1 base, with 10 bases left in between. The CDR3 is 16 residues long. The CDR3 nucleotides are TGTGCCAGCAGTTTAGAGGTGTTCGGGAACACCGGGGAGCTGTTTTTT. As protein: CASSLEVFGNTGELFF.

This clonotype was recorded a few times. The genes are TRBV11-3 and TRBJ2-1; 8 nucleotides agree with TRBD2. This CDR3 comprises 14 residues. V lost 0 bases, J lost 9 bases, and 4 bases stayed unmatched. Germline CDR1 reads SGHNT; CDR2 reads YENEEA. The DNA for the CDR3 is TGTGCCAGCAGCTTAGATTCTCGGGGGGGTGAGCAGTTCTTC. As protein: CASSLDSRGGEQFF.

This clonotype was seen more than once but under ten times. The rearrangement uses TRBV20-1 and TRBJ2-1, with TRBD1 as a possible D gene (6 bases). Germline CDR1 and CDR2: DFQATT and SNEGSKA (reference sequence). V was cut by 6 bases and J by 0 bases, with 15 bases left in between. The CDR3 runs 15 residues. Written as DNA, the CDR3 is TGCAGTGCCTCTACAGGGTTAGCCTCCTACAATGAGCAGTTCTTC. Encoded protein: CSASTGLASYNEQFF.

This clonotype was seen a handful of times. This chain links TRBV3-1 with TRBJ2-7, with 9 bases fitting TRBD1. CDR1 is LGHDT, CDR2 YNNKEL, per germline (reference sequence). The trim removed 3 bases at V and 5 bases at J, leaving 8 bases unmatched. The CDR3 sequence is 15 residues long. CDR3 residues: CASSHAGTGKDEQYF. CDR3 DNA sequence: TGTGCCAGCAGCCACGCCGGGACAGGGAAGGACGAGCAGTACTTC.

The J gene is TRBJ1-3, the V gene TRBV30; no definite D call. The CDR3 is 14 residues long. The germline V gene has CDR1 GTSNPN and CDR2 SVGIG (reference sequence). Trimming left V 2 bases short and J 4 bases short, with 12 bases between. CDR3 nucleotide sequence: TGTGCCTGGAGTTTGGAGACACAGGGAAACACCATATATTTT. Residues: CAWSLETQGNTIYF.